Presented here are 20 T cell receptor beta chains from one specimen sequenced in a study of shared clonotypes between healthy human individuals. The assay was immunoSEQ multiplex PCR, and TCRdb's table has in-frame clones only and misses some. Found here are some 240,000 clones, 65% of them singletons; the top ten hold around 10%. The sample taken for sequencing was memory CD4+ T cells sorted from blood. The subset: CD45RA-negative fraction. The receptors shown here come from a man aged 25-45 years in good health.

The chain couples TRBV6-1 to TRBJ2-1; the D gene is possibly TRBD2 (5 bases). V dropped 8 bases and J dropped 0 bases, with 14 bases sitting between them. Germline CDR1 is MNHNS and CDR2 is SASEGT. CDR3 length: 15 residues. The CDR3 here is CASGGGISSYNEQFF. The DNA of the CDR3 is TGTGCCAGCGGAGGCGGAATTAGCTCCTACAATGAGCAGTTCTTC.

The rearrangement uses TRBV27 and TRBJ2-1; 9 positions agree with TRBD2. CDR1 and CDR2 from the germline V gene are MNHEY and SMNVEV (reference sequence). Trimming cost V 5 bases and J 1 base; bases outside gene matches: 6. This CDR3 region has 16 residues. Here the CDR3 reads CASSPVSGRSYNEQFF. Written as DNA, the CDR3 is TGTGCCAGCAGTCCTGTTAGCGGGAGATCCTACAATGAGCAGTTCTTC.

V gene TRBV9 combines with J gene TRBJ2-1, with D possibly being TRBD1 or TRBD2 (5 bases each). This CDR3 is 15 amino acids long. From germline, CDR1 is SGDLS and CDR2 YYNGEE. Deletions cut 3 bases from V and 2 bases from J, with 12 bases between. This chain's CDR3 is CASSASGAAYNEQFF. The CDR3 nucleotides are TGTGCCAGCAGCGCATCCGGGGCAGCCTACAATGAGCAGTTCTTC.

The rearrangement uses TRBV10-3 and TRBJ1-1; no firm D call. Germline values: CDR1 ENHRY, CDR2 SYGVKD. This CDR3 has 13 residues. Trimming shortened V by 2 bases and J by 6 bases, and 10 bases separated the two germline ends. In DNA, the CDR3 is TGTGCCATCAGTGAGCTTCAGAAGGCTGAAGCTTTCTTT. Residues: CAISELQKAEAFF.

The chain is built from TRBV14 and TRBJ2-7; either TRBD1 or TRBD2 may fit D (5 bases each). This CDR3 is 13 amino acids long. Germline CDR1 SGHDN, CDR2 FVKESK. Trimming took 6 bases from V and 5 from J, leaving 14 bases between them. The CDR3 sequence: CASSPDGAHEQYF. The CDR3 nucleotides read TGTGCCAGCAGTCCGGACGGGGCCCACGAGCAGTACTTC.

This clone appeared once. V and J are TRBV5-5 and TRBJ1-3; no clear D. The CDR3 spans 16 residues. The germline V and J ends were trimmed by 2 bases and 2 bases, with 14 bases remaining between them. CDR1 and CDR2 (germline): SGHKS, YYEKEE (reference sequence). In DNA form, the CDR3 reads TGTGCCAGCAGCTTAGAGGGAAATCAAGCTGGAAACACCATATATTTT. This sequence encodes CASSLEGNQAGNTIYF.

This chain connects TRBV7-9 to TRBJ2-4, with D tentatively TRBD1 or TRBD2 (6 bases each). Germline-derived CDR1 and CDR2 are SEHNR and FQNEAQ (reference sequence). Between the trimmed V and J ends, which lost 4 bases and 8 bases, there was a span of 18 bases. The CDR3 contains 15 residues. This CDR3 is CASSSNEGGTDIQYF. The DNA for the CDR3 is TGTGCCAGCAGCTCGAACGAGGGGGGCACGGACATTCAGTACTTC. The variable domain in full, completed from reference TRBV7-9 and TRBJ2-4, reads DTGVSQNPRHKITKRGQNVTFRCDPISEHNRLYWYRQTLGQGPEFLTYFQNEAQLEKSRLLSDRFSAERPKGSFSTLEIQRTEQGDSAMYLCASSSNEGGTDIQYFGAGTRLSVL.

This chain uses TRBV6-1 with TRBJ2-1, with TRBD2 identical over 7 bases. Germline values: CDR1 MNHNS, CDR2 SASEGT. V was pared by 2 bases and J by 8 bases, with 9 bases of the junction left unmatched. There are 15 residues in the CDR3. This CDR3 reads CASSEIGWGGDEQFF. The CDR3 nucleotides read TGTGCCAGCAGTGAAATCGGATGGGGGGGGGATGAGCAGTTCTTC.

The chain has TRBV7-6 and TRBJ1-3, with D perhaps matching TRBD1 (6 bases). The germline CDR1 and CDR2 sequences are SGHVS and FNYEAQ. This CDR3 spans 15 amino acids. The germline V and J ends were trimmed by 0 bases and 2 bases, with 8 bases remaining between them. The CDR3 DNA reads as TGTGCCAGCAGCTTAGCACAGGGCCCTGGAAACACCATATATTTT. Its protein product is CASSLAQGPGNTIYF.

This clone has just a few counts. The V call is TRBV7-8, the J call TRBJ1-1; tentative D call: TRBD1 (5 bases). Germline CDR1 reads SGHVS; CDR2 reads FQNEAQ. The CDR3 runs to 12 residues. Trimming stripped 0 bases from V and 7 bases from J, with 6 bases between. DNA for the CDR3: TGTGCCAGCAGCTTAGCCGGGGGTGAAGCTTTCTTT. Translation: CASSLAGGEAFF. The variable domain in full, completed from reference TRBV7-8 and TRBJ1-1, reads GAGVSQSPRYKVAKRGQDVALRCDPISGHVSLFWYQQALGQGPEFLTYFQNEAQLDKSGLPSDRFFAERPEGSVSTLKIQRTQQEDSAVYLCASSLAGGEAFFGQGTRLTVV.

Note on this clone: Possible read error: a much larger clone is one base away. The V call is TRBV11-2, the J call TRBJ1-2, with a tentative D call TRBD1 (5 bases). In germline, CDR1 is SGHAT, CDR2 FQNNGV. This CDR3 is built from 13 residues. The CDR3: CASSTVMLYGYIF. CDR3 DNA sequence: TGTGCCAGCTCGACAGTAATGCTATATGGCTACATCTTC.

The V call is TRBV5-4, the J call TRBJ2-7; 8 bases match TRBD1. Trimming removed 0 bases from V and 4 bases from J; junction bases left unmatched: 12. This CDR3 is 17 amino acids long. The germline V gene encodes CDR1 SGHNT and CDR2 YYREEE (reference sequence). CDR3 sequence: CASSLDPGQETKYEQYF. Here the CDR3 DNA reads TGTGCCAGCAGCTTGGACCCGGGACAGGAGACAAAGTACGAGCAGTACTTC.

The V call is TRBV6-1, the J call TRBJ2-7; D is ambiguous. Trimming took 6 bases from V and 3 from J, leaving 12 bases between them. Germline V gives CDR1 MNHNS, CDR2 SASEGT. The CDR3 consists of 13 residues. Written as DNA, the CDR3 is TGTGCCAGCAGAAGAACAATGAACTACGAGCAGTACTTC. The encoded protein is CASRRTMNYEQYF.

The V gene is TRBV7-9, the J gene TRBJ2-5; 8 positions agree with TRBD1. The CDR3 is 16 residues long. V lost 5 bases to trimming and J lost 5 bases; unmatched junction nucleotides: 13. Per germline, CDR1 SEHNR and CDR2 FQNEAQ (reference sequence). The CDR3 nucleotides read TGTGCCAGCAGCCGAGGACAGGGCGCCTTCCAGGAGACCCAGTACTTC. This encodes CASSRGQGAFQETQYF.

V is TRBV7-9 and J is TRBJ2-5; a possible D gene is TRBD2 (5 bases). Germline assignment: CDR1 SEHNR and CDR2 FQNEAQ (reference sequence). Trimming left V 3 bases short and J 5 bases short, with 16 bases between. The CDR3 has 15 residues. The CDR3, as DNA: TGTGCCAGCAGCTTTGTCTTCCCCCGCGGGGAGACCCAGTACTTC. Amino acids: CASSFVFPRGETQYF.

J is TRBJ2-7 and V is TRBV19; 9 nucleotides agree with TRBD1. CDR1 is LNHDA, CDR2 SQIVND, per germline (reference sequence). The CDR3 sequence is 14 residues long. With 10 bases clipped from V and 6 bases from J, the junction kept 13 bases outside the gene matches. CDR3 bases: TGTGCCACCAGGGGGGAGGGACAGGGCAGCGAGCAGTACTTC. It encodes CATRGEGQGSEQYF.

This rearrangement joins TRBV5-1 to TRBJ1-1; TRBD1 is a possible D gene (5 bases). Germline V gene lookup returns CDR1 SGHRS and CDR2 YFSETQ. The CDR3 covers 13 residues. The V and J ends lost 3 bases and 4 bases respectively, with 10 bases between them. The DNA for the CDR3 is TGCGCCAGCAGCTCTCAGGGTGGCACTGAAGCTTTCTTT. Protein: CASSSQGGTEAFF.

This clone was seen a handful of times. The sample contains more than one DNA sequence encoding this CDR3. CDR3 protein: CASSLSLGETQYF. The DNA for the CDR3 is TGTGCCAGCAGCTTATCCCTAGGAGAGACCCAGTACTTC. This chain links TRBV7-2 with TRBJ2-5; no firm D call. The CDR3 consists of 13 residues. The germline V gene encodes CDR1 SGHTA and CDR2 FQGNSA. V dropped 2 bases and J dropped 4 bases, with 8 bases sitting between them.

There are a few counts of this clone. The chain has TRBV14 and TRBJ1-1; D possibly corresponds to TRBD1 (6 bases). Trimming cost V 1 base and J 8 bases, with 11 bases left between them. Germline V gene lookup returns CDR1 SGHDN and CDR2 FVKESK. The CDR3 spans 13 residues. DNA of the CDR3: TGTGCCAGCAGCCAAGGGAACAGGGTGGAAGCTTTCTTT. Translation: CASSQGNRVEAFF.

This clone was detected only once. Different DNA sequences within this sample yield the same CDR3. CDR3 region: CASSLGTGGGYTF. DNA for the CDR3: TGCGCCAGCAGCTTAGGGACAGGGGGAGGCTACACCTTC. This chain connects TRBV5-1 to TRBJ1-2, with 11 positions matching TRBD1. The CDR3 extends over 13 amino acids. Germline CDR1 SGHRS, CDR2 YFSETQ. The trim removed 2 bases at V and 8 bases at J, leaving 2 bases unmatched.